Listed here is a single T cell receptor (beta chain). This clone's antigen is unknown. It is unclear where the CDR3 begins or ends on the DNA, so no DNA is shown, and the CDR3 is as TCRdb lists it. To demonstrate the VDJtools post-analysis software, TCR beta repertoires were profiled from the peripheral blood of more than 10 young patients with multiple sclerosis. The patients with multiple sclerosis were children and adolescents between about 6 and 17 years of age. The method was PCR. Sequencer: Illumina HiSeq 2500. To reduce PCR and sequencing biases, unique molecular identifiers were built into the TCR beta cDNA libraries. Every 1 to 10 million input T cells yielded 500,000 or so cDNA molecules, meaning each molecule approximated one T cell. The patient libraries were prepared and sequenced with the same protocol used for the earlier healthy control dataset. Within a given batch, samples were prepared together, multiplexed and sequenced on the same HiSeq lane. Per the authors' processing: Raw barcoded reads were processed with MIGEC, and single-read molecular identifier groups were discarded before consensus assembly and CDR3 extraction. Clonotype tables were post-analysed with VDJtools, normalizing diversity by down-sampling all datasets to the smallest sample size. To correct batch-related cross-sample contamination, repertoire overlap clustering matched CDR3 amino acid sequences but not nucleotide sequences. TCRdb handled the public reads itself, with Q25 trimming in fastp and clone calling in MiXCR, and kept productive beta chains. Entries that share a CDR3 protein sequence are merged under the most common genes and DNA. TCRdb, not the authors, supplied the V and J calls. This sample has almost 700,000 distinct CDR3 sequences in its table, and about 60% of those were observed once. The ten most abundant clones make up 11% of the sample.

From the cysteine up to the phenylalanine, the CDR3 has a length of 16 residues. As encoded in the germline V gene (reference sequence), CDR1 is MNHEY while CDR2 is SMNVEV. These data come from a study of post-analysis software for immune sequencing data (dated by TCRdb to about 2015). Some background on the complete study: Disease courses on record covered relapsing-remitting, secondary progressive and progressive-relapsing multiple sclerosis, though some patients had no subtype annotation. The patient repertoires were compared against approximately ten previously published healthy control repertoires obtained from donors aged about 6 to 25 years. A subset of samples was prepared in parallel using single-end sample barcoding, then pooled and co-amplified after Illumina adapter ligation. Summary of the overall study and its limitations: Significantly lower normalized Chao1 diversity was found in multiple sclerosis patients than in controls, suggesting substantial peripheral T-cell clonal expansion. Several TRBV segments, including TRBV5-6, TRBV5-1 and TRBV20-1, were significantly more frequent in patients than controls. The multiple sclerosis patient group was slightly younger than the control group. Direct clustering with F measure showed strong co-clustering of samples prepared in the same batch, prompting a batch-effect correction.

Sequencing was carried out using blood. This receptor was obtained from a girl aged 2 to 9 with multiple sclerosis. The rearrangement combines TRBV27 with TRBJ2-6; TRBD2, as called in the table, went unchecked against the DNA. The CDR3 region: CASSRPGTFGANVLTF.